This T cell receptor beta chain was recovered during a study of blood T cell repertoires in COVID-19. Assay used: immunoSEQ multiplex PCR; TCRdb lists only in-frame clones, some missing. The sample records about 150,000 clones, about 86% being singletons. The CDR3 is 14 residues long. The trim removed 3 bases at V and 9 bases at J, leaving 2 bases unmatched. CDR1 is LNHDA and CDR2 is SQIVND in the germline V gene (reference sequence). V and J are TRBV19 and TRBJ1-6, with 10 bases that match TRBD1. This TCR came from a man in his fifties who had recovered from COVID-19. Sequenced sample: PBMCs or T cells enriched from blood (not recorded which). The CDR3 DNA follows: TGTGCCAGTAGTATGGGACAGGGGAGTTCACCCCTCCACTTT. Translation: CASSMGQGSSPLHF.